A selection of T cell receptor beta chains follows, all from one sample in a study of cytomegalovirus exposure and HLA in healthy donors. TCRdb's table, derived via immunoSEQ multiplex PCR, lists solely in-frame clones and lacks some. The table has 140,000 or so clones, over 55% seen once; the top ten hold 2% to 2.5%. The sequencing sample was made of PBMCs. The receptor set was obtained from a man aged 40-49 years in good health and CMV-seronegative. The CDR3 runs from the conserved cysteine through the conserved F or W. A D gene is named only where the DNA matches it firmly.

TRBD2	TRBJ2-5	17	TRBV4-1	TGCGCCAGCAGCCATCACCGGACTAGCGGGGTTGAAAAGACCCAGTACTTC	CASSHHRTSGVEKTQYF
-	TRBJ1-3	12	TRBV6-5	TGTGCCAGCAGTTCTACTGGAAACACCATATATTTT	CASSSTGNTIYF
-	TRBJ2-2	15	TRBV2	TGTGCCAGCAGTTGGGACACCCCGAACACCGGGGAGCTGTTTTTT	CASSWDTPNTGELFF
-	TRBJ1-1	16	TRBV28	TGTGCCAGCAGTTCGAAACAGGGTTTTACGGACACTGAAGCTTTCTTT	CASSSKQGFTDTEAFF
TRBD1	TRBJ1-5	16	TRBV2	TGTGCCAGCAGTGAATATTCTGGGACAGGGAGCCCGCCCCAGCATTTT	CASSEYSGTGSPPQHF
-	TRBJ1-2	14	TRBV5-4	TGTGCCAGCAGAGCGGGCCACATAAACTATGGCTACACCTTC	CASRAGHINYGYTF
TRBD2	TRBJ2-5	17	TRBV5-4	TGTGCCAGCAGCGACGGGACTAGCGGGAGCCGGCAAGAGACCCAGTACTTC	CASSDGTSGSRQETQYF
-	TRBJ2-5	16	TRBV27	TGTGCCAGCAGTTCCCTCCCGGCTAGACCCCAAGAGACCCAGTACTTC	CASSSLPARPQETQYF
-	TRBJ2-7	16	TRBV6-1	TGTGCCAGCAGTGGGGACAAGCGGGGATCGTCCTACGAGCAGTACTTC	CASSGDKRGSSYEQYF
TRBD1	TRBJ2-7	14	TRBV18	TGTGCCAGCTCACCACGGGACAGGGGGTTCGAGCAGTACTTC	CASSPRDRGFEQYF